This T cell receptor (beta chain) was identified in a study of cytomegalovirus exposure and HLA in healthy donors. J was trimmed by 7 bases and V by 5 bases; bases with no gene match: 4. The CDR3 length is 14 residues. Germline V gene lookup returns CDR1 SGHAT and CDR2 FQNNGV. This clone has more than one count but fewer than ten. Regarding donors, all were healthy bone marrow donors. Primers: 60 Vbeta forward and 13 Jbeta reverse. Authors' processing steps: In a later analysis, 79 million or so unique TCR beta chains included roughly 11 million shared by two or more donors. Measured with immunoSEQ multiplex PCR; TCRdb has only the in-frame clones, and not every one. V, J and clone size are those of that table, while D and trimming were read from the DNA. The sample lists under 110,000 clones; around 80% were seen once.

Sequences were obtained from PBMCs. This sequence originates from a man aged 35-49 years in good health and CMV-seronegative. The gene calls are TRBV11-2 and TRBJ1-6, with 8 bases that match TRBD1. CDR3 DNA: TGTGCCAGCAGCCGACGACAGGGGAATTCACCCCTCCACTTT. The encoded protein is CASSRRQGNSPLHF.